This T cell receptor beta chain comes out of a study of OX40 agonist ivuxolimab in advanced cancers. In germline, CDR1 is SGHNT, CDR2 YENEEA. The CDR3 has 17 residues. V gave up 5 bases and J gave up 3 bases; unmatched junction bases: 11. The data were produced by immunoSEQ multiplex PCR, yet TCRdb's version contains in-frame clones alone and is incomplete. This sample has 55,000 to 95,000 clones, with around nine tenths found just once. This specimen was CD4+ or CD8+ T cells sorted from blood, taken in a trial of the OX40 agonist ivuxolimab. The sequence was obtained from an adult with an advanced solid tumor such as melanoma, head and neck, liver or kidney cancer. The chain joins TRBV11-3 to TRBJ2-1; 9 bases match TRBD1. The CDR3, as DNA: TGTGCCAGCAGCATACTAAGCGGACAGGGGATCTACAATGAGCAGTTCTTC. It specifies CASSILSGQGIYNEQFF.